This TCR beta chain came from a study of T cell responses to AZD1222 COVID-19 vaccine. The germline CDR1 and CDR2 sequences are SGHTA and FQGNSA. Germline trimming cut 3 bases from V and 6 bases from J; bases unmatched to any gene: 4. This CDR3 spans 15 amino acids. Findings of the study overall: The reported proportion of spike-specific TCRs targeting unmutated variant regions was nearly half.

Profiled with immunoSEQ multiplex PCR; TCRdb holds only in-frame clones, not every one. The profile shows 150,000 to 200,000 clones, around 90% of them singletons. On this clone: Its antigen is still unknown.

The starting material was peripheral blood, obtained 28 days after the second AZD1222 dose. This TCR derives from an adult who received the AZD1222 COVID-19 vaccine. The chain links TRBV7-2 to TRBJ1-4, with 10 bases that match TRBD1. This chain's CDR3 is CASSFSGTGDEKLFF. The DNA for the CDR3 is TGTGCCAGCAGCTTCTCCGGGACAGGGGATGAAAAACTGTTTTTT.